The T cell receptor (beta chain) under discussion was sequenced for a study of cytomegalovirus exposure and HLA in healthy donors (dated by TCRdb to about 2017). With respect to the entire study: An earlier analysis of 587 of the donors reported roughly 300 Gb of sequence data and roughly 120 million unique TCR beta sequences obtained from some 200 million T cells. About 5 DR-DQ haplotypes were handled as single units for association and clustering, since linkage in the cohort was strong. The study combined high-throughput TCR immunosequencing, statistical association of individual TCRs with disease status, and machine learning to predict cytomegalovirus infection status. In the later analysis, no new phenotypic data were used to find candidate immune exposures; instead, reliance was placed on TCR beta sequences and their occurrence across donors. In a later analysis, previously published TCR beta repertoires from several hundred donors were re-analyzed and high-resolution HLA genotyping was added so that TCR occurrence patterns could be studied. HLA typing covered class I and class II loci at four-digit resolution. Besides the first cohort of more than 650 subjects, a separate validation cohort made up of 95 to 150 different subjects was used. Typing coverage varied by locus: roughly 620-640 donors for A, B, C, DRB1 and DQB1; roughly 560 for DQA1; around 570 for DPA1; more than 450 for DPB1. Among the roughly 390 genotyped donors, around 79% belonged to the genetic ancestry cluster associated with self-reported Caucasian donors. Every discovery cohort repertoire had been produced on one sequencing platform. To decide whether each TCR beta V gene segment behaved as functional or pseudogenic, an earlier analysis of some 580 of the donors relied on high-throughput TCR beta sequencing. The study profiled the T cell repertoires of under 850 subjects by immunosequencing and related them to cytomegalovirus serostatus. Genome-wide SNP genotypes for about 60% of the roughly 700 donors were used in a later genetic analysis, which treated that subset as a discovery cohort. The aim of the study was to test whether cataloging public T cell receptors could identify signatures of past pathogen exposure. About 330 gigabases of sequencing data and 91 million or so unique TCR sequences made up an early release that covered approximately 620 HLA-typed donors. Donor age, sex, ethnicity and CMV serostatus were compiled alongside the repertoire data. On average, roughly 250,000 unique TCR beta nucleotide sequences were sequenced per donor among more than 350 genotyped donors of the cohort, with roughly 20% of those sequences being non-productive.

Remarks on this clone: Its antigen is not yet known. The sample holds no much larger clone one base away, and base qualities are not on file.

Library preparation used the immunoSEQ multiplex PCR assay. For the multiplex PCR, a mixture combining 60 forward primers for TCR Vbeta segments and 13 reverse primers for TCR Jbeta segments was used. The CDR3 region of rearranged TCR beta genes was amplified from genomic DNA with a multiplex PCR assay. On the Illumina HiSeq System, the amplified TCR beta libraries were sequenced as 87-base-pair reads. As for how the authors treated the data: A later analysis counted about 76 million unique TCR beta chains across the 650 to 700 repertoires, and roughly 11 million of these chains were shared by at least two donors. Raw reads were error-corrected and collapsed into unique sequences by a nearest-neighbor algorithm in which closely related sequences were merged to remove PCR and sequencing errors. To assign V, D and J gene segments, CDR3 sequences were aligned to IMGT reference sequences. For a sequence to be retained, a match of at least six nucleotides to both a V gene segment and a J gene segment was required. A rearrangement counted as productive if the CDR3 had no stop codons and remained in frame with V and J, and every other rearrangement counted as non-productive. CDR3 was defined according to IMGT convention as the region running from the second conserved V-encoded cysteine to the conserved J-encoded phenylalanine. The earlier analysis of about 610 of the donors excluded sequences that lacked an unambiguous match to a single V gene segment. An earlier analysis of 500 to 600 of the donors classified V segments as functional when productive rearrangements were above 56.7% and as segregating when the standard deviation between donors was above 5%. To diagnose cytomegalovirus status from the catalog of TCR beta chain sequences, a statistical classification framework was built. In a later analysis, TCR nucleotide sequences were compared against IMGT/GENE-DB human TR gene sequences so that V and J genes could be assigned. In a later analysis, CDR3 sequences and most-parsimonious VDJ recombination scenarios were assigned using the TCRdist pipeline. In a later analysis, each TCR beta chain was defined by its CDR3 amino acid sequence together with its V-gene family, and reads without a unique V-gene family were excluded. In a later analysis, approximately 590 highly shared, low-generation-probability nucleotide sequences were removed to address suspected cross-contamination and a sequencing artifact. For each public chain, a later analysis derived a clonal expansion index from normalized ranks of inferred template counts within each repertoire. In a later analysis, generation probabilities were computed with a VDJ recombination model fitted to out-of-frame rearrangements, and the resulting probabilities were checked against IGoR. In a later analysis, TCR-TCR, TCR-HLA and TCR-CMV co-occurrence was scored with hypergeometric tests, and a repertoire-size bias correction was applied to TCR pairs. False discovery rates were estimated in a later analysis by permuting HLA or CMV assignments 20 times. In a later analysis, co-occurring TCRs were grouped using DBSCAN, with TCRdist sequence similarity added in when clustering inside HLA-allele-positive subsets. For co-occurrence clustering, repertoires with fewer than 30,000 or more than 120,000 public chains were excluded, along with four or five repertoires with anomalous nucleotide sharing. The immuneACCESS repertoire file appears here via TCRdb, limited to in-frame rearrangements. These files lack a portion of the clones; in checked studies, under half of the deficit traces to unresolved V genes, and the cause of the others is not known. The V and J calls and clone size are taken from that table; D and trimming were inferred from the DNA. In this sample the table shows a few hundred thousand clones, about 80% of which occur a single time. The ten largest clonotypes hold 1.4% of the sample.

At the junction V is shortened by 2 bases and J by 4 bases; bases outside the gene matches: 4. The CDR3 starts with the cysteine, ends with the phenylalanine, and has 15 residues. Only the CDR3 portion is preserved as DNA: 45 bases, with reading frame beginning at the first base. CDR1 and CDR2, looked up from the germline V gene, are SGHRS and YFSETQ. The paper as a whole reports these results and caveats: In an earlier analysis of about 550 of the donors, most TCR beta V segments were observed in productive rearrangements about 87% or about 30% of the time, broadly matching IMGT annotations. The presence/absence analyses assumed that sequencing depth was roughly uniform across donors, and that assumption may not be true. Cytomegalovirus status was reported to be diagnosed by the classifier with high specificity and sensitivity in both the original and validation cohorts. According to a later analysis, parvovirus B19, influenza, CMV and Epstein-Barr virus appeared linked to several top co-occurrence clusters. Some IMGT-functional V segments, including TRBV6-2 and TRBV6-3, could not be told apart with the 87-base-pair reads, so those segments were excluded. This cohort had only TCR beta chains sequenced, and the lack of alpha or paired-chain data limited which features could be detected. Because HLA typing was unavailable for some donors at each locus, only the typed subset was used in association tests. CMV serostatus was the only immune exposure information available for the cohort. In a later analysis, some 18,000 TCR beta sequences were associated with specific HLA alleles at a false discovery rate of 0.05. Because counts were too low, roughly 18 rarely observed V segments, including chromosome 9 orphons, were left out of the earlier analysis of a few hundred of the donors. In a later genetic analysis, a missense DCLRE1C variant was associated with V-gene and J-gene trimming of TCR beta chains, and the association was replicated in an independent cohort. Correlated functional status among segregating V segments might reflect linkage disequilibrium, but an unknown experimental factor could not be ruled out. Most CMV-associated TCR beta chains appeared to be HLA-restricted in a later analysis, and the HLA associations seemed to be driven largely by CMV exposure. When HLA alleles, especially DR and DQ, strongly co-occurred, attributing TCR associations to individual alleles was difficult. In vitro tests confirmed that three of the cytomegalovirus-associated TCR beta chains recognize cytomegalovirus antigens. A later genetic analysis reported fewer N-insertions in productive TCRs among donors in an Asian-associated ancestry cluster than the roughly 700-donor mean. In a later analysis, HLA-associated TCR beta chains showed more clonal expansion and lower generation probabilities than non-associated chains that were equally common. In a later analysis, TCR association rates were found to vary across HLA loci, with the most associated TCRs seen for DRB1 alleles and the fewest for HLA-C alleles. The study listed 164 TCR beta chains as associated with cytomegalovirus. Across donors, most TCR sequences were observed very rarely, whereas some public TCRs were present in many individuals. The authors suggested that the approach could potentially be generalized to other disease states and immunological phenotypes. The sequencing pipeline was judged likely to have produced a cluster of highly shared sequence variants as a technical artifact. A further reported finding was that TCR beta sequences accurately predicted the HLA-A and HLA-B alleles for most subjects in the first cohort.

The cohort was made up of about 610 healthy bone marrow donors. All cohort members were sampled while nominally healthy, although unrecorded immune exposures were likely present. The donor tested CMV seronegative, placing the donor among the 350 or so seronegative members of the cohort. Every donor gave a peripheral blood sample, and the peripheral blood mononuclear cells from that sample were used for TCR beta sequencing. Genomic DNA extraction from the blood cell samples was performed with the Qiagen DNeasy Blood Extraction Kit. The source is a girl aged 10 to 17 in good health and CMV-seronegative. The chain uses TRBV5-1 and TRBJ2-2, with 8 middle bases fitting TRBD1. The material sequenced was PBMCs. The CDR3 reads CASSFDGTGTGELFF. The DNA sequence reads TGCGCCAGCAGCTTCGACGGGACAGGCACCGGGGAGCTGTTTTTT.